Listed below are T cell receptor beta chains from one sample, sequenced in a study of blood T cell repertoires in COVID-19. Clones were read by immunoSEQ multiplex PCR, and TCRdb kept only the in-frame ones, dropping some. The repertoire consists of tens of thousands of clones, with over 70% occurring once and the leading ten covering roughly 5.6%. The specimen was peripheral blood. Receptors originate from a human donor in a cohort sampled during active COVID-19. The CDR3 runs from the conserved cysteine through the conserved F or W. A D gene is named only where the DNA matches it firmly. Size values are once, few and many counts, or a class for expanded clones, and some rows have none.

cdr3_aa cdr3_nt v_call clone_size j_call d_call
CASSMAGNNQPQHF TGTGCCAGTAGTATGGCAGGGAACAATCAGCCCCAGCATTTT TRBV19 once TRBJ1-5 -
CASSLVGLAGIGTGELFF TGCGCCAGCAGCTTGGTTGGCCTAGCGGGGATTGGCACCGGGGAGCTGTTTTTT TRBV5-1 - TRBJ2-2 TRBD2
CASSAGTGGYTF TGTGCCAGCAGCGCCGGGACAGGGGGCTACACCTTC TRBV7-9 - TRBJ1-2 TRBD1
CASSVGTTDETQYF TGCGCCAGCAGCGTCGGGACAACGGACGAGACCCAGTACTTC TRBV5-1 - TRBJ2-5 -
CASSSISGGTYF TGTGCCAGCAGTTCTATAAGCGGGGGGACGTACTTC TRBV12-3/TRBV12-4 - TRBJ2-4 TRBD2
CAWSLGNAYEQYF TGTGCCTGGAGTTTGGGCAATGCCTACGAGCAGTACTTC TRBV30 - TRBJ2-7 -
CASTRQGAGYEQYF TGTGCCAGCACCAGACAGGGGGCGGGGTACGAGCAGTACTTC TRBV2 once TRBJ2-7 TRBD1
CASTEGGSTGELFF TGTGCCAGCACCGAGGGGGGGAGTACCGGGGAGCTGTTTTTT TRBV9 - TRBJ2-2 -
CASSLSGQGITGNTIYF TGTGCCAGCAGCTTGTCCGGACAGGGAATTACTGGAAACACCATATATTTT TRBV5-6 - TRBJ1-3 TRBD1
CASRGRNTVPGNTIYF TGTGCCAGTAGGGGCAGGAACACCGTACCTGGAAACACCATATATTTT TRBV19 - TRBJ1-3 -
CSCGRGVGETQYF TGCAGCTGCGGGAGGGGGGTTGGAGAGACCCAGTACTTC TRBV29-1 - TRBJ2-5 TRBD2
CASSHRDRGNTEAFF TGCGCCAGCAGCCATCGGGACAGGGGTAACACTGAAGCTTTCTTT TRBV5-1 once TRBJ1-1 TRBD1
CASSPFPGVGGGELFF TGCGCCAGCAGCCCGTTTCCGGGGGTAGGAGGCGGGGAGCTGTTTTTT TRBV10-2 once TRBJ2-2 -
CAWTKLEDTQYF TGTGCCTGGACTAAGCTAGAGGATACGCAGTATTTT TRBV30 - TRBJ2-3 -
CASSEAVTGVYGYTF TGTGCCAGCAGTGAAGCTGTGACAGGGGTTTATGGCTACACCTTC TRBV6-1 - TRBJ1-2 TRBD1
CSVRDSDGYTF TGCAGCGTCAGGGACTCAGATGGCTACACCTTC TRBV29-1 - TRBJ1-2 -
CASSLGGPYNEQFF TGTGCCAGCAGCTTGGGGGGGCCATACAATGAGCAGTTCTTC TRBV5-4 - TRBJ2-1 -
CASRITGTGHFFGANVLTF TGTGCCAGCAGGATAACCGGGACAGGCCATTTTTTTGGGGCCAACGTCCTGACTTTC TRBV27 once TRBJ2-6 TRBD1
CASSIPQGLSGNTIYF TGTGCCAGTAGTATTCCACAGGGTCTCTCTGGAAACACCATATATTTT TRBV19 - TRBJ1-3 -
CASNPDRDEQFF TGTGCCAGCAACCCGGACAGGGATGAGCAGTTCTTC TRBV5-6 - TRBJ2-1 TRBD1
CSAKATGVNTGELFF TGCAGCGCAAAGGCGACAGGGGTGAACACCGGGGAGCTGTTTTTT TRBV29-1 once TRBJ2-2 TRBD1
CAWSPAGEETQYF TGTGCCTGGAGCCCCGCGGGGGAAGAGACCCAGTACTTC TRBV30 - TRBJ2-5 TRBD2
CASTRWGGGADTQYF TGTGCCAGCACCCGCTGGGGCGGGGGGGCAGATACGCAGTATTTT TRBV25-1 - TRBJ2-3 TRBD2
CASSILTRPVYGYTF TGTGCCAGCAGTATACTGACAAGACCAGTCTATGGCTACACCTTC TRBV2 once TRBJ1-2 -
CASSVTGQGRGYTF TGTGCCAGCAGTGTCACGGGACAGGGGAGGGGCTACACCTTC TRBV25-1 - TRBJ1-2 TRBD1
CASSSTGTSFNEQFF TGCGCCAGCAGCTCAACCGGGACTAGTTTCAACGAGCAGTTCTTC TRBV5-1 - TRBJ2-1 TRBD2
CASSRDSNYGYTF TGTGCCAGCAGTCGGGACAGCAACTATGGCTACACCTTC TRBV12-3/TRBV12-4 once TRBJ1-2 TRBD1
CASSGQPDTQYF TGTGCCAGCAGTGGACAGCCAGATACGCAGTATTTT TRBV12-3/TRBV12-4 once TRBJ2-3 -
CATSDREGKSGANVLTF TGTGCCACCAGTGATAGGGAGGGAAAGTCTGGGGCCAACGTCCTGACTTTC TRBV24-1 - TRBJ2-6 TRBD2
CASSLVGGEVETQYF TGTGCCAGCAGCTTAGTGGGGGGGGAGGTGGAGACCCAGTACTTC TRBV11-2 - TRBJ2-5 TRBD2
CASSFSGQNTEAFF TGCGCCAGCAGCTTTTCGGGACAGAACACTGAAGCTTTCTTT TRBV5-1 - TRBJ1-1 -
CASSVDLAGSTGELFF TGTGCCAGCAGCGTAGATCTAGCGGGGAGCACCGGGGAGCTGTTTTTT TRBV9 - TRBJ2-2 TRBD2